This T cell receptor (beta chain) is from a study of cytomegalovirus exposure and HLA in healthy donors (dated by TCRdb to between 2016 and 2019). Study-wide context: An earlier analysis of fewer than 750 of the donors reported over 250 Gb of sequence data and 90 million to 120 million unique TCR beta sequences obtained from roughly 170 million T cells. An early release covering 550 to 650 HLA-typed donors comprised about 300 gigabases of sequencing data and some 79 million unique TCR sequences. Of the 300 to 450 genotyped donors, 80% to 90% were placed in the genetic ancestry cluster associated with self-reported Caucasian donors. The study aimed to test whether signatures of past pathogen exposure could be identified by cataloging public T cell receptors. The study profiled the T cell repertoires of some 610 subjects by immunosequencing and related them to cytomegalovirus serostatus. Besides the first cohort of under 700 subjects, a separate validation cohort made up of around 120 different subjects was used. To predict cytomegalovirus infection status, the study brought together high-throughput TCR immunosequencing, statistical association of individual TCRs with disease status, and machine learning. A later analysis re-examined previously published TCR beta repertoires from more than 650 donors and added high-resolution HLA genotyping to investigate patterns of TCR occurrence. Rather than using new phenotypic data, the later analysis identified candidate immune exposures from TCR beta sequences and from how often those sequences occurred across donors. To decide whether each TCR beta V gene segment behaved as functional or pseudogenic, an earlier analysis of fewer than 750 of the donors relied on high-throughput TCR beta sequencing. Donor age, sex, ethnicity and CMV serostatus were compiled together with the repertoire data. A later genetic analysis took genome-wide SNP genotypes for about 55% of the roughly 670 donors and used that subset as a discovery cohort. Every repertoire in the discovery cohort had been generated on one and the same sequencing platform. HLA typing covered class I and class II loci at four-digit resolution. Typing coverage differed by locus: A, B, C, DRB1 and DQB1 were typed in about 620-630 donors, DQA1 in about 500, DPA1 in 600 to 610, and DPB1 in roughly 450. Roughly 5 DR-DQ haplotypes were treated as single units for association and clustering because of strong linkage in the cohort. On average, 235,054 unique TCR beta nucleotide sequences were sequenced per donor among 398 genotyped donors of the cohort, with 15% to 20% of those sequences being non-productive. The paper's findings and limits, for the study overall: Linkage disequilibrium might explain the correlated functional status among segregating V segments, but an unknown experimental factor could not be excluded. In a later analysis, about 17,000 TCR beta sequences were associated with specific HLA alleles at a false discovery rate of 0.05. Sequencing depth was assumed to be roughly uniform across donors in the presence/absence analyses, though that assumption may not hold. A later genetic analysis reported fewer N-insertions in productive TCRs among donors in an Asian-associated ancestry cluster than the roughly 720-donor mean. Because HLA typing was missing for some donors at each locus, association tests included only the typed subset. According to a later analysis, TCR association rates differed among HLA loci, with DRB1 alleles showing the most associated TCRs and HLA-C alleles showing the fewest. According to a later analysis, parvovirus B19, influenza, CMV and Epstein-Barr virus appeared linked to several top co-occurrence clusters. Cytomegalovirus status was reported to be diagnosed by the classifier with high specificity and sensitivity in both the original and validation cohorts. A later genetic analysis associated a missense DCLRE1C variant with V-gene and J-gene trimming of TCR beta chains, and an independent cohort replicated the association. When HLA alleles, especially DR and DQ, strongly co-occurred, attributing TCR associations to individual alleles was difficult. The study gave a list of about 150 TCR beta chains associated with cytomegalovirus. Because the 87-base-pair reads could not distinguish some IMGT-functional V segments, including TRBV6-2 and TRBV6-3, those segments were excluded. Most CMV-associated TCR beta chains appeared to be HLA-restricted in a later analysis, and the HLA associations seemed to be driven largely by CMV exposure. A further reported finding was that TCR beta sequences accurately predicted the HLA-A and HLA-B alleles for most subjects in the first cohort. In vitro tests confirmed that a few of the cytomegalovirus-associated TCR beta chains recognize cytomegalovirus antigens. In an earlier analysis of more than 500 of the donors, most TCR beta V segments appeared in productive rearrangements about 87% or about 30% of the time, broadly matching IMGT annotations. A group of highly shared sequence variants was considered likely to be a technical artifact of the sequencing pipeline. While some public TCRs were present in many individuals, most TCR sequences turned up only very rarely across donors. Compared with equally common non-associated chains, HLA-associated TCR beta chains in a later analysis were more clonally expanded and had lower generation probabilities. The authors suggested that the approach could potentially be extended to other disease states and immunological phenotypes. Because counts were too low, some 17 rarely observed V segments, including chromosome 9 orphons, were excluded from the earlier analysis of 500 to 700 of the donors. CMV serostatus was the only immune exposure information available for the cohort. In this cohort, only TCR beta chains were sequenced, and detectable features were limited by the absence of alpha or paired-chain data.

In total, 630 or so healthy bone marrow donors made up the cohort. Cohort members were all nominally healthy when sampled, although unrecorded immune exposures were likely present. The donor was CMV seropositive and belonged to the group of more than 250 seropositive cohort members. A peripheral blood sample was collected from each donor, and TCR beta sequencing was performed on peripheral blood mononuclear cells. The Qiagen DNeasy Blood Extraction Kit was used to extract genomic DNA from the blood cell samples. Remarks on this clone: Its antigen target is currently unknown. The record has no base qualities; no much larger clone is one base away.

The CDR3 runs 14 amino acids, cysteine and phenylalanine included. The sequence is cut down to CDR3 DNA, 42 bases in frame from base 1. Here V drops 6 bases and J drops 5 bases, and the junction holds 6 bases not matched to any gene. CDR1 and CDR2, per the germline V gene, are KGHSH and LQKENI. Library method: the immunoSEQ multiplex PCR assay. A mixture of 60 forward primers for TCR Vbeta segments and 13 reverse primers for TCR Jbeta segments was used in the multiplex PCR. Amplification of the CDR3 region of rearranged TCR beta genes was performed with a multiplex PCR assay on genomic DNA. Amplified TCR beta libraries were sequenced as 87-base-pair reads on the Illumina HiSeq System. Concerning the study's data processing: A later analysis counted about 76 million unique TCR beta chains across the 600 to 850 repertoires, and some 11 million of these chains were shared by at least two donors. To remove PCR and sequencing errors, raw reads were error-corrected and collapsed into unique sequences using a nearest-neighbor algorithm that merged closely related sequences. CDR3 sequences were aligned to IMGT reference sequences to assign V, D and J gene segments. For a sequence to be retained, a match of at least six nucleotides was required to both a V gene segment and a J gene segment. Rearrangements were called productive when the CDR3 lacked stop codons and stayed in frame with V and J; all others were non-productive. CDR3 was defined by IMGT convention, running from the second conserved V-encoded cysteine to the conserved J-encoded phenylalanine. The earlier analysis of around 640 of the donors excluded sequences that lacked an unambiguous match to a single V gene segment. An earlier analysis of fewer than 750 of the donors classified V segments as functional when productive rearrangements were above 56.7% and as segregating when the standard deviation between donors was above 5%. A statistical classification framework was built to diagnose cytomegalovirus status from the catalog of TCR beta chain sequences. In a later analysis, V and J genes were assigned by comparing TCR nucleotide sequences against IMGT/GENE-DB human TR gene sequences. Using the TCRdist pipeline, a later analysis assigned CDR3 sequences along with most-parsimonious VDJ recombination scenarios. In a later analysis, each TCR beta chain was defined by its CDR3 amino acid sequence together with its V-gene family, and reads lacking a unique V-gene family were excluded. In a later analysis, some 600 highly shared, low-generation-probability nucleotide sequences were removed to address suspected cross-contamination and a sequencing artifact. A later analysis calculated a clonal expansion index for each public chain from normalized within-repertoire ranks of inferred template counts. A later analysis computed generation probabilities with a VDJ recombination model fitted to out-of-frame rearrangements, and checked the results against IGoR. A later analysis scored TCR-TCR, TCR-HLA and TCR-CMV co-occurrence with hypergeometric tests, applying a repertoire-size bias correction to TCR pairs. In a later analysis, false discovery rates were estimated by permuting HLA or CMV assignments 20 times. In a later analysis, co-occurring TCRs were grouped using DBSCAN, with TCRdist sequence similarity added in when clustering inside HLA-allele-positive subsets. Co-occurrence clustering excluded repertoires with fewer than 30,000 or more than 120,000 public chains, plus five with anomalous nucleotide sharing. TCRdb stores this immuneACCESS table with in-frame sequences only. Part of the clones is absent; in the studies checked, under half of the shortfall reflects unresolved V genes, and no reason is known for the rest. For V, J and clone size, that table is used; D and trimming come from the DNA. Counted in this sample were approximately 190,000 clones; about four fifths of them appeared once. The ten largest clonotypes hold approximately 6% of the sample.

In this chain, TRBV18 is recombined with TRBJ2-7, and 11 junctional nucleotides match TRBD2. The sequenced sample was PBMCs. The TCR comes from a young woman in good health and CMV-seropositive. This receptor carries the CDR3 CASSLAGGYNEQYF. The nucleotide sequence reads TGTGCCAGCTCCCTAGCGGGGGGTTACAACGAGCAGTACTTC.